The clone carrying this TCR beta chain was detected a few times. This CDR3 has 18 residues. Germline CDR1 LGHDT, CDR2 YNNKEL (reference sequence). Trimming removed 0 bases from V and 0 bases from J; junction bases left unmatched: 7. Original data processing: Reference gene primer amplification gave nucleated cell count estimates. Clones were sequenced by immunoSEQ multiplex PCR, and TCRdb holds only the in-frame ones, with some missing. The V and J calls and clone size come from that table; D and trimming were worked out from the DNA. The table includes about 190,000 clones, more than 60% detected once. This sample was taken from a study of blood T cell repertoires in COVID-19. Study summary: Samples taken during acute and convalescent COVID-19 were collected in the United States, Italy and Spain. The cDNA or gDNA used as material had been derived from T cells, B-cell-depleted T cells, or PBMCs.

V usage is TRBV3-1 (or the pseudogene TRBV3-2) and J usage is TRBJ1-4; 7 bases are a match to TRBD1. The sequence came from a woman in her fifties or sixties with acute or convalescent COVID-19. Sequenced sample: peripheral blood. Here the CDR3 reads CASSQDPQGVATNEKLFF. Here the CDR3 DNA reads TGTGCCAGCAGCCAAGATCCCCAGGGGGTGGCAACTAATGAAAAACTGTTTTTT.